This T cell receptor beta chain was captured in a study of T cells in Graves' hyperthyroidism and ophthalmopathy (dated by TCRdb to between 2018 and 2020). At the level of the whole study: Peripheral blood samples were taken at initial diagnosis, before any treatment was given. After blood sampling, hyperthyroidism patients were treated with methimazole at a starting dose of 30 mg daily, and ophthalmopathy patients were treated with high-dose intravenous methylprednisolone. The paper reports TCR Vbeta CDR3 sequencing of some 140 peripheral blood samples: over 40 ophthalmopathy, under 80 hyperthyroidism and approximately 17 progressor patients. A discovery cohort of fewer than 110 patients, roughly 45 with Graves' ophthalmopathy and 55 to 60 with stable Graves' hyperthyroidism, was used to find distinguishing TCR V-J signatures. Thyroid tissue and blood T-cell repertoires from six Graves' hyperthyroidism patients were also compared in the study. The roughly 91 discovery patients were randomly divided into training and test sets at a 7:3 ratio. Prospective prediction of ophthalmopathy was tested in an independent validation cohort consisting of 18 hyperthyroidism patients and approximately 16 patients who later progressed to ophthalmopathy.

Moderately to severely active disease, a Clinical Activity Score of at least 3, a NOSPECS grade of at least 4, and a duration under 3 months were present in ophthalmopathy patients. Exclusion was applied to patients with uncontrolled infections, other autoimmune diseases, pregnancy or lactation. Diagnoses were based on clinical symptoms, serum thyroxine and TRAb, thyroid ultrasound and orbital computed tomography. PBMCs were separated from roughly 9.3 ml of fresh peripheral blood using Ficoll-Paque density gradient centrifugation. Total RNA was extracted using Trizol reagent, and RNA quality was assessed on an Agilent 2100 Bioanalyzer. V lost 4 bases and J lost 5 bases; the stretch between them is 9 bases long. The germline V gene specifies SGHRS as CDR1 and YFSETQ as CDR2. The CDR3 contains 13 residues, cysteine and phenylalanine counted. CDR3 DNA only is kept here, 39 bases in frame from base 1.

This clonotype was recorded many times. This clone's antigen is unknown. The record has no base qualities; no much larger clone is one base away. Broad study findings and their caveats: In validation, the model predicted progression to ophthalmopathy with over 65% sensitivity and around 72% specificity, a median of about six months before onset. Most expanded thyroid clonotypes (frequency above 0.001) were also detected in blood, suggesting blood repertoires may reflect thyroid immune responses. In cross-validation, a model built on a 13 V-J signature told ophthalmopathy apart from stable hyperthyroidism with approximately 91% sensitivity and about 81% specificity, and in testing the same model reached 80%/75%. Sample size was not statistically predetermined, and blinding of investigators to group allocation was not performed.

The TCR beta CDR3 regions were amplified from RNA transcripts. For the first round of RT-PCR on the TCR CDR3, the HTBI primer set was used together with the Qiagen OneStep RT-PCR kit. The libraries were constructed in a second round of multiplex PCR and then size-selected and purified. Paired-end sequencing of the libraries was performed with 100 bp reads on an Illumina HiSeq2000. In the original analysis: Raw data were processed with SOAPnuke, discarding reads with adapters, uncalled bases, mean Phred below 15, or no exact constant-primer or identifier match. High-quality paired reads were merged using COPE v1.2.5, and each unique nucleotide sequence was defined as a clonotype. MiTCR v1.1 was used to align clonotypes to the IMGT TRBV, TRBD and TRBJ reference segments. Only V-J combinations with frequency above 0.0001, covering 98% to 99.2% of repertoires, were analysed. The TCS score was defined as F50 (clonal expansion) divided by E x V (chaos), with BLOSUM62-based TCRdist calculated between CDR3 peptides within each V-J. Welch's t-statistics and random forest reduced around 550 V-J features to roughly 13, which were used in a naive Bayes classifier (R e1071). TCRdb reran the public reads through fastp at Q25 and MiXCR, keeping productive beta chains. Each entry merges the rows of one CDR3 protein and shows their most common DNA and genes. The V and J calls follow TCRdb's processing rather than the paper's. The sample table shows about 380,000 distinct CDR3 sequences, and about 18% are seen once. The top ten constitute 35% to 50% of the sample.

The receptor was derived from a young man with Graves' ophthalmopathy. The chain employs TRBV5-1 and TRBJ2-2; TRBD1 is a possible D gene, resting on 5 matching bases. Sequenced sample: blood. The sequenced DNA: TGCGCCAGCAGCCCCAGGGAAACCGGGGAGCTGTTTTTT. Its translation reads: CASSPRETGELFF.